Listed below are T cell receptor beta chains from one sample, sequenced in a study of cytomegalovirus exposure and HLA in healthy donors. The protocol was immunoSEQ multiplex PCR, while the TCRdb copy is restricted to in-frame clones and leaves out a portion. Across around 130,000 clones, the top ten clones capture just under 2% of the sample. The sample comprised PBMCs. All receptors come from a woman aged 55-75 years in good health and CMV-seronegative. Both conserved end residues are part of each CDR3. The order of the fields is D gene, J gene, V gene, CDR3 DNA, CDR3 protein. D genes are given only for firm matches.

NA | TRBJ2-5 | TRBV5-1 | TGCGCCAGCAGCCGCCCGGGGTACGGGGAGCAGTACTTC | CASSRPGYGEQYF
NA | TRBJ1-1 | TRBV28 | TGTGCCAGCAGGGGACATATGAACACTGAAGCTTTCTTT | CASRGHMNTEAFF
TRBD2 | TRBJ2-5 | TRBV5-1 | TGCGCCAGCAGCCCCGGAAGAAGCGGGAGGGAGACCCAGTACTTC | CASSPGRSGRETQYF
TRBD2 | TRBJ2-2 | TRBV6-6 | TGTGCCAGCAGTTACTCAGGCGGGGGAGGCACCGGGGAGCTGTTTTTT | CASSYSGGGGTGELFF
NA | TRBJ1-5 | TRBV4-1 | TGCGCCAGCAGCCAAGGGGGGGATCAGCCCCAGCATTTT | CASSQGGDQPQHF
NA | TRBJ1-4 | TRBV30 | TGTGCCTCGAACTCCGGACCGGGGGTACCTAATGAAAAACTGTTTTTT | CASNSGPGVPNEKLFF
NA | TRBJ2-3 | TRBV11-2 | TGTGCCAGCAGCTCCGAGATCACAGATACGCAGTATTTT | CASSSEITDTQYF
NA | TRBJ1-3 | TRBV19 | TGTGCCAGTAGCCGTGTTGAGGCTGGAAACACCATATATTTT | CASSRVEAGNTIYF
TRBD1 | TRBJ2-7 | TRBV7-2 | TGTGCCAGCAGCTCAGATAGATTCGGGACAGGGTCTTACGAGCAGTACTTC | CASSSDRFGTGSYEQYF
TRBD2 | TRBJ2-3 | TRBV4-2 | TGTGCCAGCAGCCAAGAGGTTGGGAGGGCGCAGTATTTT | CASSQEVGRAQYF
TRBD2 | TRBJ2-5 | TRBV9 | TGTGCCAGCAGCGAGGGACTAGCGGGAGTCAGAAAGACCCAGTACTTC | CASSEGLAGVRKTQYF
NA | TRBJ1-5 | TRBV28 | TGTGCCAGCAGTTTCAGGGGCAGTCAGCCCCAGCATTTT | CASSFRGSQPQHF
NA | TRBJ2-3 | TRBV14 | TGTGCCAGCAGCCAAGTTGGGCCAAAGGCAGATACGCAGTATTTT | CASSQVGPKADTQYF
NA | TRBJ2-2 | TRBV7-2 | TGTGCCAGCAGCAGCCTCCCAGGGGTTGGGACGATAACCGGGGAGCTGTTTTTT | CASSSLPGVGTITGELFF
TRBD1 | TRBJ2-1 | TRBV30 | TGTGCCTGGAGCCGCGGACAGGGGGCTCGGTTAGAGTTCTTC | CAWSRGQGARLEFF
TRBD2 | TRBJ2-2 | TRBV5-1 | TGCGCCAGCAGCTTGGGGTTAGCGGGGCCGAACACCGGGGAGCTGTTTTTT | CASSLGLAGPNTGELFF
NA | TRBJ2-7 | TRBV5-4 | TGTGCCAGCAGCTTGGCGTTACCTGGGGGCGGCTACGAGCAGTACTTC | CASSLALPGGGYEQYF
TRBD1 | TRBJ2-7 | TRBV5-1 | TGCGCCAGCAGCTTGGCCCCTTTGGGACAGAGTACCTACGAGCAGTACTTC | CASSLAPLGQSTYEQYF
NA | TRBJ1-5 | TRBV27 | TGTGCCAGCAGTTTATTCTCTGGGGGCGCGGATAGCAATCAGCCCCAGCATTTT | CASSLFSGGADSNQPQHF
TRBD1 | TRBJ2-7 | TRBV5-1 | TGCGCCAGCAGCATCGCTTGGACAGGGGAAATCTACGAGCAGTACTTC | CASSIAWTGEIYEQYF
TRBD2 | TRBJ2-3 | TRBV6-1 | TGTGCCAGCAAAGCGGGGGGGCGCTCAGATACGCAGTATTTT | CASKAGGRSDTQYF
NA | TRBJ2-1 | TRBV6-5 | TGTGCCAGCAGTTATAGGGGGACGTACTACAATGAGCAGTTCTTC | CASSYRGTYYNEQFF
TRBD1 | TRBJ2-7 | TRBV19 | TGTGCCAGTAGTCCGATCCCGGGACAGGCTTCCTACGAGCAGTACTTC | CASSPIPGQASYEQYF
TRBD1 | TRBJ2-7 | TRBV10-3 | TGTGCCATCAGTCGGGACAGGGTCGAGCAGTACTTC | CAISRDRVEQYF
NA | TRBJ2-3 | TRBV5-1 | TGCGCCAGCAGCTCTAGCACAGATACGCAGTATTTT | CASSSSTDTQYF
TRBD2 | TRBJ2-2 | TRBV19 | TGTGCCAGTAGCGGGGGGGCTGTCGGGGAGCTGTTTTTT | CASSGGAVGELFF
TRBD1 | TRBJ1-5 | TRBV5-8 | TGTGCCAGCAGCTATAGAAAGAAACAGGGGGAAGATAGCAATCAGCCCCAGCATTTT | CASSYRKKQGEDSNQPQHF
TRBD1 | TRBJ2-7 | TRBV18 | TGTGCCAGCTCACTTGACAGGGTGGGCTACGAGCAGTACTTC | CASSLDRVGYEQYF
TRBD2 | TRBJ2-2 | TRBV5-6 | TGTGCCAGCAGCCGGGGACTAGCGGGAACCTCCACCGGGGAGCTGTTTTTT | CASSRGLAGTSTGELFF
NA | TRBJ2-1 | TRBV5-4 | TGTGCCAGCAGCTCCGGACAGACTTCCTACAATGAGCAGTTCTTC | CASSSGQTSYNEQFF
NA | TRBJ2-7 | TRBV6-5 | TGTGCCAGCAGTTACTCGATTGCGAAGCCCTACGAGCAGTACTTC | CASSYSIAKPYEQYF
NA | TRBJ2-7 | TRBV19 | TGTGCCAGTAGTATAGTTCAGAACTACGAGCAGTACTTC | CASSIVQNYEQYF
NA | TRBJ2-7 | TRBV6-6 | TGTGCCAGCAGTCCCCAATACGAGCAGTACTTC | CASSPQYEQYF
NA | TRBJ2-7 | TRBV6-6 | TGTGCCAGCAGTTACTCGTACTACGAGCAGTACTTC | CASSYSYYEQYF
TRBD1 | TRBJ2-1 | TRBV29-1 | TGCAGCGGGGACAGGGGGGCGTCCGGCTCCTACAATGAGCAGTTCTTC | CSGDRGASGSYNEQFF
NA | TRBJ1-5 | TRBV19 | TGTGCCAGTAGCACGGGATTTCAGCCCCAGCATTTT | CASSTGFQPQHF
TRBD1 | TRBJ1-2 | TRBV6-1 | TGTGCCAGCAGTACCCACTCGACAGGGGACTATGGCTACACCTTC | CASSTHSTGDYGYTF
TRBD2 | TRBJ2-7 | TRBV5-1 | TGCGCCAGCAGCTTGGAAGCGGGAGTTTCCCTTTACGAGCAGTACTTC | CASSLEAGVSLYEQYF
NA | TRBJ1-2 | TRBV11-2 | TGTGCCAGCAGCTTAGAATATTGGACAGAAGAATATGGCTACACCTTC | CASSLEYWTEEYGYTF